The entry below describes one T cell receptor beta chain. The antigen is not known. This CDR3 has 13 residues. In germline, CDR1 is WNHNN, CDR2 SYGVQD (reference sequence). Trimming took 2 bases from V and 6 from J, leaving 11 bases between them. The data were obtained in a study of shared clonotypes between healthy human individuals. Findings and caveats of the study: Generation of non-shared clonotypes was less probable than generation of clonotypes shared by all four donors. Memory subsets had estimated richness that was generally smaller than that of naive subsets. Sharing across four donors was seen in 4.5% to 6.5% of naive CD4 clonotypes.

Sequenced by immunoSEQ multiplex PCR; TCRdb stores in-frame clones only, minus some. The sample lists over a million clones, roughly 74% occurring once. The receptor comes from a man between 18 and 29 years old in good health. Some clones in this sample may be carry-over from other donors' samples. Sequencing was performed on memory CD4+ T cells from PBMCs. The subset was: CD45RA-negative fraction. The chain joins TRBV10-1 to TRBJ2-7; perhaps TRBD1 as D (6 bases). CDR3 DNA: TGCGCCAGCAGTGAGACATTAGGGGGCGAGCAGTACTTC. Amino acid sequence: CASSETLGGEQYF.